This T cell receptor beta chain was sequenced for a study of cytotoxic CD8 clonotypes in ibrutinib-treated CLL. Points from the study as a whole: Few clonotypes were public, and these shrank or held steady under treatment.

Germline V CDR1 and CDR2: SGHDT, YYEEEE. Trimming pared 7 bases from V and 2 bases from J, leaving 7 bases between. The CDR3 runs to 11 residues. Only in-frame clones appear in the TCRdb table, and some are missing; sequencing was by immunoSEQ multiplex PCR. Altogether 250,000 to 350,000 clones are present, more than 70% being singletons, with the ten largest covering about 6%. For this clone: Its antigen is currently unknown.

Sequencing was performed on PBMCs, taken at disease progression, from a patient treated with ibrutinib. V usage is TRBV5-6 and J usage is TRBJ2-7; D remains unclear. The TCR sequence derives from a human donor with chronic lymphocytic leukemia. The CDR3 DNA sequence: TGTGCCAGCGGCACGACCTACGAGCAGTACTTC. Its translation: CASGTTYEQYF.